The entry below gives a single TCR beta chain sequence along with its context. Its antigen is currently unknown. This sample was taken from a study of response to subunit inactivated influenza vaccine. Points from the study as a whole: Each seasonal influenza vaccination recruits few new T cells, the authors suggested.

The CDR3 has 13 residues. Trimming removed 1 base at V and 4 bases at J, with 7 bases between. Germline assignment: CDR1 SGHRS and CDR2 YFSETQ. TCRdb re-derived calls from the RT-PCR reads in MiXCR, one entry per CDR3 protein. The sample carries some 500,000 distinct CDR3 sequences, 15% to 20% recorded once. This chain joins TRBV5-1 and TRBJ2-3; D is unclear. This TCR was recovered from a man aged 50 to 69 who received an inactivated influenza vaccine. The source was CD4+ T cells sorted from PBMCs, collected roughly 24 months after vaccination. The CDR3, as DNA: TGCGCCAGCAGCTTGAATCCGGCAGATACGCAGTATTTT. Its protein is CASSLNPADTQYF.